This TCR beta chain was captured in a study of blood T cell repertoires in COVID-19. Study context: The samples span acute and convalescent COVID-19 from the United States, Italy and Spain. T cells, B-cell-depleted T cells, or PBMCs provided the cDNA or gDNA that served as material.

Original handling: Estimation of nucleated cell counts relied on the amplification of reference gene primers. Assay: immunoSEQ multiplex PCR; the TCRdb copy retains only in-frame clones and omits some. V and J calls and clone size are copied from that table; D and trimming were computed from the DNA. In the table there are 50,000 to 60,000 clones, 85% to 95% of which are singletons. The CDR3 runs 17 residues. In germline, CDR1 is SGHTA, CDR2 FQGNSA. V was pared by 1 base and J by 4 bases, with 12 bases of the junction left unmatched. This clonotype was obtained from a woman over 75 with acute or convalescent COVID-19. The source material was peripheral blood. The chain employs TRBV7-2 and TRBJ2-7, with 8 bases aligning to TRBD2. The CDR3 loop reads CASSLGQGREGRYEQYF. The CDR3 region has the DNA TGTGCCAGCAGCTTAGGTCAGGGACGGGAGGGCCGGTACGAGCAGTACTTC.